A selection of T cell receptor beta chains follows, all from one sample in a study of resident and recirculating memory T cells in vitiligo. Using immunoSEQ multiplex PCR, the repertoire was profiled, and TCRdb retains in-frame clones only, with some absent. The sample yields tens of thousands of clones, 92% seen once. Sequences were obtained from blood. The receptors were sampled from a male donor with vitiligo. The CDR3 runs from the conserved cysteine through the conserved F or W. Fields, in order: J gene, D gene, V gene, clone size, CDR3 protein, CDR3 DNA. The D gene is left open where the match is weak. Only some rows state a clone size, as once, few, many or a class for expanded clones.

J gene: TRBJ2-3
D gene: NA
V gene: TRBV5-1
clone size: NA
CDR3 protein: CASSSLQSGDTQYF
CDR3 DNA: TGCGCCAGCAGCTCGCTGCAATCCGGGGATACGCAGTATTTT

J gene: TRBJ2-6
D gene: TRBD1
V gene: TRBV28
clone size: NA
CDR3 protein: CASSLSGTGGYGGANVLTF
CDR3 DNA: TGTGCCAGCAGTCTATCCGGGACAGGGGGCTACGGTGGGGCCAACGTCCTGACTTTC

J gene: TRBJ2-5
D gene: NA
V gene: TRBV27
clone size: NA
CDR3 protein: CASSLSASLGWETQYF
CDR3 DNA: TGTGCCAGCAGTTTATCGGCTAGCCTAGGGTGGGAGACCCAGTACTTC

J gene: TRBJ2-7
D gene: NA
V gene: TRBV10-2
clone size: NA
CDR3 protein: CATLDRTSYEQYF
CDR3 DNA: TGCGCCACTTTGGATCGGACATCCTACGAGCAGTACTTC

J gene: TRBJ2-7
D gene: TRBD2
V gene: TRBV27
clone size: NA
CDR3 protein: CASSLIASGDYEQYF
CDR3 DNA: TGTGCCAGCAGTTTAATAGCTAGCGGGGACTACGAGCAGTACTTC

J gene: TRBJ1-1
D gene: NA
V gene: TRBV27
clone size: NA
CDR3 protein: CASSLGGLNTEAFF
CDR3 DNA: TGTGCCAGCAGTTTAGGAGGTCTCAACACTGAAGCTTTCTTT

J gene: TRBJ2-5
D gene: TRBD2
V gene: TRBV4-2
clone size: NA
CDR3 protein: CASSRELAGGLSTQYF
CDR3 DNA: TGTGCCAGCAGCCGAGAACTAGCGGGAGGGCTTAGTACCCAGTACTTC

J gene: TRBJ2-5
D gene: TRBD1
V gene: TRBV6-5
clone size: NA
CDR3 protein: CASSRQGGETQYF
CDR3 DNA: TGTGCCAGCAGTAGACAGGGGGGGGAGACCCAGTACTTC

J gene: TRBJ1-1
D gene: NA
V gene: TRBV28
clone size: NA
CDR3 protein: CASSLMGPGDTEAFF
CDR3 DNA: TGTGCCAGCAGTTTAATGGGGCCGGGGGACACTGAAGCTTTCTTT

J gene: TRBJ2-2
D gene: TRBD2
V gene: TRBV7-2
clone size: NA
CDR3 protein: CASSWTSGTGELFF
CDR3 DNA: TGTGCCAGCAGCTGGACTAGCGGGACCGGGGAGCTGTTTTTT

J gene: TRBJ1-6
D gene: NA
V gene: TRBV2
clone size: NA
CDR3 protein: CASSEFGGRNSPLHF
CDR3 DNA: TGTGCCAGCAGTGAATTCGGGGGGCGTAATTCACCCCTCCACTTT

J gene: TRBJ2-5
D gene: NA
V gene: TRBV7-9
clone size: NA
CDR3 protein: CATAERNQETQYF
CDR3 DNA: TGTGCCACAGCAGAGAGGAACCAAGAGACCCAGTACTTC

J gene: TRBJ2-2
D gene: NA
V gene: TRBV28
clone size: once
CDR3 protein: CASSQDSPSTTGELFF
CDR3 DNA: TGTGCCAGCAGTCAGGACTCCCCGTCGACCACCGGGGAGCTGTTTTTT

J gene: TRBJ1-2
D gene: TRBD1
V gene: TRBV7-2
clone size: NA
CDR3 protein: CASSFLYRGREGNYGYTF
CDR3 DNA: TGTGCCAGCAGCTTTTTGTACAGGGGGCGTGAAGGAAACTATGGCTACACCTTC

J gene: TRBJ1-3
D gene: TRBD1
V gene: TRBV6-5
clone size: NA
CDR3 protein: CASSLTGDGNTIYF
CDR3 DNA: TGTGCCAGCAGCTTGACAGGGGACGGAAACACCATATATTTT

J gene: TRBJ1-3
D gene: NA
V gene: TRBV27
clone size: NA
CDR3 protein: CASRPTPRGGSSGNTIYF
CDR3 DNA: TGTGCCAGCAGACCCACCCCAAGGGGCGGATCCTCTGGAAACACCATATATTTT

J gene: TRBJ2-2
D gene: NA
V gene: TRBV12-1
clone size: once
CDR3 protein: CASSFVTSGENTGELFF
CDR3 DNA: TGTGCCAGCAGCTTTGTGACTAGCGGTGAGAACACCGGGGAGCTGTTTTTT

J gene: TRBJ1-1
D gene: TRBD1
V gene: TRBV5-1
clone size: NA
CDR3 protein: CASSLQGLGTGGPTEAFF
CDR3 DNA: TGCGCCAGCAGCTTGCAGGGCTTAGGGACAGGGGGCCCCACCGAAGCTTTCTTT

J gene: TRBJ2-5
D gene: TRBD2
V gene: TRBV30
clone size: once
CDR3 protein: CAWSVLAGGETQYF
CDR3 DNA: TGTGCCTGGAGTGTCCTAGCGGGAGGGGAGACCCAGTACTTC

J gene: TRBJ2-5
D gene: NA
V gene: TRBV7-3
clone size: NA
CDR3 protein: CASSFGSQETQYF
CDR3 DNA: TGTGCCAGCAGCTTTGGCTCCCAAGAGACCCAGTACTTC

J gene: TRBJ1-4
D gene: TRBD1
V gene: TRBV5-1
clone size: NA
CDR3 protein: CASSSPGQANEKLFF
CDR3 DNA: TGCGCCAGCAGCTCCCCGGGACAGGCGAATGAAAAACTGTTTTTT

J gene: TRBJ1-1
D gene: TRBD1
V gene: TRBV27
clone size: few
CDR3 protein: CASSRDRVRAFF
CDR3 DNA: TGTGCCAGCAGTAGGGACAGGGTAAGAGCTTTCTTT

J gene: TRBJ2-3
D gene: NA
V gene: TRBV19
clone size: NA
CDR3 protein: CASSIDPGEADTQYF
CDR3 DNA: TGTGCCAGTAGTATAGATCCCGGGGAGGCAGATACGCAGTATTTT

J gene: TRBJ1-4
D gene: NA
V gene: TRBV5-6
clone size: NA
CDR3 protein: CASSLGGVPEELFF
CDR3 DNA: TGTGCCAGCAGCTTGGGGGGGGTCCCGGAGGAACTGTTTTTT

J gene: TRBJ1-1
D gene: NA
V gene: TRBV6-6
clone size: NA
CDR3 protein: CASSSPPEAANTEAFF
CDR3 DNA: TGTGCCAGCAGTTCGCCCCCCGAAGCCGCGAACACTGAAGCTTTCTTT

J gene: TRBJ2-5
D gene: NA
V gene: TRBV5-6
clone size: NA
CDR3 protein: CASSRPPGGPGETQYF
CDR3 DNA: TGTGCCAGCAGCCGCCCTCCCGGTGGGCCCGGAGAGACCCAGTACTTC

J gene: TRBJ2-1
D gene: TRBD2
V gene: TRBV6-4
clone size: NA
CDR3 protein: CASSGTSGSYNEQFF
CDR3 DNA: TGTGCCAGCAGTGGGACTAGCGGCTCCTACAATGAGCAGTTCTTC

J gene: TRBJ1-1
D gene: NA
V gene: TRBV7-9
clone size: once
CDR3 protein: CASSWGHLNTEAFF
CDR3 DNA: TGTGCCAGCAGCTGGGGACATCTGAACACTGAAGCTTTCTTT

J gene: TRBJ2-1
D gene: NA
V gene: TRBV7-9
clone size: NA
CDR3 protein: CASSLELPYNEQFF
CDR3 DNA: TGTGCCAGCAGCTTAGAACTACCTTACAATGAGCAGTTCTTC

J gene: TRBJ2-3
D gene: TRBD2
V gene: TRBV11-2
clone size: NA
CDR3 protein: CAALGLAGGRADTQYF
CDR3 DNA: TGTGCCGCACTAGGGCTAGCGGGAGGGCGGGCAGATACGCAGTATTTT

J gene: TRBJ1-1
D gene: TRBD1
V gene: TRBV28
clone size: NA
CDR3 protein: CASSFSSGTGDRAFF
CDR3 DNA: TGTGCCAGCAGTTTTTCTAGCGGGACAGGGGATCGAGCTTTCTTT

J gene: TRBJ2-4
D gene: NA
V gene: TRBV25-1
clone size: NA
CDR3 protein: CATKLQGLAKNIQYF
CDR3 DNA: TGTGCCACCAAGTTACAGGGTCTAGCCAAAAACATTCAGTACTTC

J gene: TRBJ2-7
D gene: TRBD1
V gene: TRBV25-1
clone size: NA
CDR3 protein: CASSEGQGWRYEQYF
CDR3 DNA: TGTGCCAGCAGTGAGGGACAGGGATGGCGCTACGAGCAGTACTTC

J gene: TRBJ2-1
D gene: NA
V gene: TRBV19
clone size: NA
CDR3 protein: CASSIGSLRFATPSYDLGQFF
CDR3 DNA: TGTGCCAGTAGTATAGGTTCTCTGAGGTTCGCAACCCCCTCTTACGATCTTGGGCAGTTCTTC

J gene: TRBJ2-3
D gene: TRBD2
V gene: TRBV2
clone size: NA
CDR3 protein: CASTGTSPSTDTQYF
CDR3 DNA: TGTGCCAGCACCGGGACTAGCCCAAGCACAGATACGCAGTATTTT

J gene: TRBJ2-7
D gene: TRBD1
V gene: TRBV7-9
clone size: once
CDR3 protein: CASSPPGQNSYEQYF
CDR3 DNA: TGTGCCAGCAGCCCCCCGGGACAGAACTCCTACGAGCAGTACTTC

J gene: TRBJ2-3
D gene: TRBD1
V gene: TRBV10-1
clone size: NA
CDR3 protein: CANLKGGTGVTQYF
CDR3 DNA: TGCGCCAACCTTAAAGGGGGCACAGGCGTTACGCAGTATTTT

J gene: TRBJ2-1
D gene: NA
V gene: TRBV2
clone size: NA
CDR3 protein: CASRHPDWVLYNEQFF
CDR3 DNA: TGTGCCAGCAGACATCCCGACTGGGTCCTCTACAATGAGCAGTTCTTC

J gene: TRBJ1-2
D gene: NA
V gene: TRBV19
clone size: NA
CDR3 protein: CASSRPVQGRDGYTF
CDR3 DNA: TGTGCCAGTAGTAGACCCGTACAGGGTCGGGATGGCTACACCTTC

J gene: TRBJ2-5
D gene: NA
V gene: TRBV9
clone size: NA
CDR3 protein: CASSVGWGGQETQYF
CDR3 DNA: TGTGCCAGCAGCGTTGGGTGGGGAGGACAAGAGACCCAGTACTTC

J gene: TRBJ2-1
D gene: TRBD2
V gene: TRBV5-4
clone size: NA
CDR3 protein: CASSPASGYYNEQFF
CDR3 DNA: TGTGCCAGCAGCCCGGCTAGCGGGTACTACAATGAGCAGTTCTTC

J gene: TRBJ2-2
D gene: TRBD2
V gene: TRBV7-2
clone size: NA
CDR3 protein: CASSLAVLAGYAGELFF
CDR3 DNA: TGTGCCAGCAGCTTAGCCGTTCTAGCGGGATATGCCGGGGAGCTGTTTTTT

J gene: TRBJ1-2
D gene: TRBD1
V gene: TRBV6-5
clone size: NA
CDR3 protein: CASSYTGTGRSYGYTF
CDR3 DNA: TGTGCCAGCAGTTACACCGGGACAGGGAGGTCCTATGGCTACACCTTC